The present T cell receptor beta chain was sequenced within a study of cytomegalovirus exposure and HLA in healthy donors. Study-level results: V- and J-gene trimming in TCR beta was tied to a missense DCLRE1C variant by an analysis performed later.

For this clone: Its antigen is unknown.

60 Vbeta and 13 Jbeta primers were used in PCR. Sequenced by immunoSEQ multiplex PCR; TCRdb stores in-frame clones only, minus some. The data contain roughly 86,000 clones, around four fifths of them singletons. CDR1 and CDR2 (germline): SGHRS, YFSETQ. The CDR3 totals 14 residues. V lost 6 bases to trimming and J lost 4 bases, with 13 bases between them. This sequence joins TRBV5-1 and TRBJ1-4; maybe TRBD1 (5 bases). Sequencing was carried out using PBMCs. This TCR came from a man between 45 and 60 years old in good health and CMV-seropositive. CDR3 in amino acids: CASTPGGNNEKLFF. The CDR3 nucleotides are TGCGCCAGCACCCCGGGGGGGAATAATGAAAAACTGTTTTTT.